These T cell receptor beta chains were read from a single sample in a study of identical twins. Each CDR3 protein gets one entry after TCRdb re-called the 5' RACE reads with MiXCR. The table lists more than 1.5 million distinct CDR3 sequences, under 35% of them singletons. The sequenced material came from cord blood. The receptors derive from a newborn girl in good health. CDR3s include the opening cysteine and the closing phenylalanine or tryptophan. D genes are given only for firm matches. The listing skips clone size in some rows; elsewhere it reads once, few, many or a size class.

clone_size | j_call | d_call | v_call | cdr3_aa | cdr3_nt
few | TRBJ1-2 | TRBD1 | TRBV18 | CASSGGTVADTF | TGTGCCAGCTCAGGAGGGACAGTGGCTGACACCTTC
- | TRBJ2-4 | TRBD2 | TRBV3-1 | CASSQGATNRAGGRNIQYF | TGTGCCAGCAGCCAAGGCGCAACCAATCGAGCGGGGGGGCGCAACATTCAGTACTTC
- | TRBJ1-2 | - | TRBV27 | CASSLSRAGVYGYTF | TGTGCCAGCAGTTTATCGAGAGCAGGGGTCTATGGCTACACCTTC
- | TRBJ2-7 | TRBD2 | TRBV6-1 | CASKRSGSDYNEQYF | TGTGCCAGCAAAAGGAGCGGGAGTGATTACAATGAGCAGTACTTC
few | TRBJ2-7 | - | TRBV5-1 | CASSLGLQGGSYEQYF | TGCGCCAGCAGCTTGGGATTACAGGGTGGTTCCTACGAGCAGTACTTC
many | TRBJ2-5 | - | TRBV29-1 | CSVAGQYQETQYF | TGCAGCGTTGCAGGACAGTACCAAGAGACCCAGTACTTC
few | TRBJ2-5 | - | TRBV4-1 | CASSKEGVETQYF | TGCGCCAGCAGCAAGGAGGGGGTGGAGACCCAGTACTTC
few | TRBJ2-1 | TRBD2 | TRBV5-1 | CASSFRGGENEQFF | TGCGCCAGCAGCTTCCGGGGGGGCGAGAATGAGCAGTTCTTC
- | TRBJ2-1 | - | TRBV9 | CASRDTRGAGNEQFF | TGTGCCAGCAGGGATACCAGGGGGGCCGGCAATGAGCAGTTCTTC
few | TRBJ2-5 | TRBD2 | TRBV9 | CASSVGTLAVQETQYF | TGTGCCAGCAGCGTAGGAACCCTAGCGGTACAAGAGACCCAGTACTTC
- | TRBJ2-7 | TRBD2 | TRBV20-1 | CSARPGGGYNEQYF | TGCAGTGCTAGACCCGGGGGGGGTTACAATGAGCAGTACTTC
- | TRBJ1-2 | - | TRBV11-2 | CASSPLGRGFYGYTF | TGTGCCAGCAGCCCACTAGGGAGGGGGTTCTATGGCTACACCTTC
- | TRBJ2-7 | TRBD2 | TRBV5-1 | CASSLLTATGTSGILISYEQYF | TGCGCCAGCAGCTTGCTGACAGCTACCGGGACTAGCGGGATCCTGATCTCCTACGAGCAGTACTTC
many | TRBJ2-1 | - | TRBV25-1 | CASSESGGSYNEQFF | TGTGCCAGCAGTGAATCGGGCGGCTCCTACAATGAGCAGTTCTTC
- | TRBJ2-5 | - | TRBV9 | CASSPNGLTQETQYF | TGTGCCAGCAGCCCGAACGGACTGACCCAAGAGACCCAGTACTTC
- | TRBJ2-3 | - | TRBV4-2 | CASSQPGVASTDTQYF | TGTGCCAGCAGCCAACCCGGGGTAGCGTCCACAGATACGCAGTATTTT
- | TRBJ2-5 | - | TRBV28 | CASSLNRKPQETQYF | TGTGCCAGCAGTTTAAACAGAAAGCCCCAAGAGACCCAGTACTTC
many | TRBJ2-7 | - | TRBV10-3 | CAGGLLPYEQYF | TGTGCCGGGGGACTTCTCCCCTACGAGCAGTACTTC
- | TRBJ2-7 | TRBD2 | TRBV20-1 | CSAREREVGYEQYF | TGCAGTGCTAGAGAACGGGAGGTGGGGTACGAGCAGTACTTC
- | TRBJ2-2 | - | TRBV29-1 | CSVLSWGTLNTGELFF | TGCAGCGTTCTTAGCTGGGGGACTCTAAACACCGGGGAGCTGTTTTTT
few | TRBJ2-7 | - | TRBV12-3/TRBV12-4 | CASSTGGLGIAYNEQYF | TGTGCCAGCAGTACCGGGGGCCTAGGGATCGCCTACAATGAGCAGTACTTC
- | TRBJ1-5 | TRBD1 | TRBV12-3/TRBV12-4 | CASSGTGQGQPQHF | TGTGCCAGCAGTGGGACAGGTCAGGGACAGCCCCAGCATTTT
- | TRBJ2-3 | TRBD2 | TRBV27 | CASRGTSGVRGDTQYF | TGTGCCAGTAGGGGGACTAGCGGGGTTCGGGGAGATACGCAGTATTTT
- | TRBJ2-1 | TRBD2 | TRBV7-2 | CASSSGLALRLYNEQFF | TGTGCCAGCAGCTCGGGACTAGCGTTGCGGCTTTACAATGAGCAGTTCTTC
many | TRBJ2-7 | - | TRBV5-1 | CASSVNAASYEQYF | TGCGCCAGCAGTGTGAACGCGGCCTCCTACGAGCAGTACTTC
few | TRBJ1-6 | - | TRBV20-1 | CSARDRLAGPNSPLHF | TGCAGTGCTAGAGATCGGCTGGCAGGGCCCAATTCACCCCTCCACTTT
once | TRBJ1-1 | - | TRBV7-7 | CASSGRTMSTEAFF | TGTGCTAGCAGCGGACGGACAATGAGCACTGAAGCTTTCTTT
- | TRBJ2-3 | - | TRBV7-2 | CASSLALFTDTQYF | TGTGCCAGCAGCTTAGCACTGTTCACAGATACGCAGTATTTT
few | TRBJ1-2 | TRBD1 | TRBV6-2/TRBV6-3 | CASRLQGNGYTF | TGTGCCAGCAGATTACAGGGGAATGGCTACACCTTC
few | TRBJ1-2 | TRBD1 | TRBV12-3/TRBV12-4 | CASSRTGASVYTF | TGTGCCAGCAGCAGGACAGGGGCGTCGGTGTACACCTTC
few | TRBJ1-1 | - | TRBV4-2 | CASSQDFGRGTEAFF | TGTGCCAGCAGCCAAGATTTCGGGAGGGGCACTGAAGCTTTCTTT
- | TRBJ2-7 | - | TRBV28 | CASSPLRVSYEQYF | TGTGCCAGCAGCCCCCTCAGGGTCTCCTACGAGCAGTACTTC
few | TRBJ2-5 | - | TRBV7-6 | CASSLFPFRGARETQYF | TGTGCCAGCAGCTTATTCCCGTTTCGTGGGGCGAGGGAGACCCAGTACTTC
few | TRBJ2-3 | - | TRBV20-1 | CSASGLFTDTQYF | TGCAGTGCTAGCGGCCTCTTCACAGATACGCAGTATTTT